The T cell receptor (beta chain) described here comes from a study of T cell repertoires in cytomegalovirus infection. Overall study context: Public TCR beta signatures indicated both CMV infection and matching HLA type.

One entry per CDR3 protein results from TCRdb running MiXCR on the reads. The sample holds about 740,000 distinct CDR3 sequences; 35% are singletons and the top ten take around 3%. General study results and limits: CMV-specific TCR beta clonotypes restricted by HLA-C dominated the ex vivo response. Summed frequency of shared TCR beta families picked out CMV carriers who also had the relevant HLA.

The sample holds many counts of this clonotype. Antigen: not known. This clonotype was sampled from a human donor in good health (CMV status not recorded). Some clones in this sample may be carry-over from other donors' samples. The sample taken for sequencing was PBMCs.

The CDR3 coding sequence is TGTGCCAGCAGCTTGACAGGGATAGAGCAGTACTTC. It translates to CASSLTGIEQYF. V usage is TRBV5-5 and J usage is TRBJ2-7, with D possibly being TRBD1 (6 bases). CDR3 length: 12 amino acids. CDR1 is SGHKS and CDR2 is YYEKEE in the germline V gene (reference sequence). V lost 1 base to trimming and J lost 7 bases, with 9 bases between them.